The entry that follows covers one TCR beta chain sequence. What it recognizes is unknown. Germline V gives CDR1 LNHDA, CDR2 SQIVND (reference sequence). The CDR3 sequence is 14 residues long. V was pared by 2 bases and J by 4 bases, with 3 bases of the junction left unmatched. This sample stems from a study of PD-1 blockade in classical Hodgkin lymphoma. General study points: Reasons behind the repertoire differences stay unclear, perhaps disease activity or earlier therapy. Newly diagnosed patients had baseline TCR diversity that was reportedly lower than that of healthy donors.

Time point indicated: newly diagnosed, previously untreated cHL patient sample. Magnetic negative selection of thawed PBMCs yielded the CD8+ T cells. Profiled with immunoSEQ multiplex PCR; TCRdb holds only in-frame clones, not every one. The sample shows fewer than 9,500 clones, about nine tenths of them seen only once. Sequencing input: CD8+ T cells from blood. This TCR derives from a human donor with classical Hodgkin lymphoma. The chain employs TRBV19 and TRBJ2-7; the match to TRBD2 covers 9 bases. CDR3 protein: CASSITSGPYEQYF. CDR3 in DNA: TGTGCCAGTAGTATAACTAGCGGGCCGTACGAGCAGTACTTC.